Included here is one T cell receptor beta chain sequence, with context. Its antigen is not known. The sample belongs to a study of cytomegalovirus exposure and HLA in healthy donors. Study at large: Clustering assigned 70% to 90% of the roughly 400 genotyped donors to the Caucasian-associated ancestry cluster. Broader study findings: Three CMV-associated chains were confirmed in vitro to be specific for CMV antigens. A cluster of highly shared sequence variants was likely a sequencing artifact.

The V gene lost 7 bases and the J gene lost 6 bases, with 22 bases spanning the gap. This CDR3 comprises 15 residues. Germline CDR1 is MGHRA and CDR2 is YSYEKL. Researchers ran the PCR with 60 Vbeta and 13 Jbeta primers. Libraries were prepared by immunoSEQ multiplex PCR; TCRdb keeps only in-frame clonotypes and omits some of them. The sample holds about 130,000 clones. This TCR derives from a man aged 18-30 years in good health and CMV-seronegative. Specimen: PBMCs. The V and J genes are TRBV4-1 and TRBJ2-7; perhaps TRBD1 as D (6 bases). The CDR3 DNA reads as TGCGCCAGCACCATAGCCACAGGGAATGTGGTCGAGCAGTACTTC. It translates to CASTIATGNVVEQYF.